This TCR beta chain was captured by sequencing in a study of blood T cells in healthy people across ages. Turning to the study itself: Template-switching capture recovered about one barcoded beta molecule per two T cells.

Germline-derived CDR1 and CDR2 are DFQATT and SNEGSKA (reference sequence). V lost 5 bases, J lost 0 bases, and 14 bases lay in between. The CDR3 totals 15 residues. Combining a sample-barcoded 5' primer with a J-beta primer mix, a second PCR ran for about 6 to 11 cycles. Each of the cDNA molecules was tagged by a template-switch adaptor with 12 random nucleotides. Using its own MiXCR run on the 5' RACE reads, TCRdb lists one record per CDR3 protein. Among roughly 1.5 million distinct CDR3 sequences listed, less than 45% were seen once. The TCR originated in a woman aged 18-35 years in good health. Source material: blood. The chain employs TRBV20-1 and TRBJ1-3; no reliable D call. In DNA form, the CDR3 reads TGCAGTGCTGGAAGACGAGCTTCCTCTGGAAACACCATATATTTT. As protein: CSAGRRASSGNTIYF.